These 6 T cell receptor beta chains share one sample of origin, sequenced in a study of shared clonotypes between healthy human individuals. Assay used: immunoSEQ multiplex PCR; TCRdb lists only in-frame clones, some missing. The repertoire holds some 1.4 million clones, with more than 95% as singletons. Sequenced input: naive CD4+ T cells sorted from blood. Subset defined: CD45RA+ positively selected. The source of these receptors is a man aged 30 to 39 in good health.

The CDR3 nucleotides are TGTGCCAGCAGCTTCGCTAGCGGGGGTGGGGAGACCCAGTACTTC. As protein: CASSFASGGGETQYF. The genes are TRBV7-8 and TRBJ2-5; 10 nucleotides line up with TRBD2. The CDR3 runs to 15 residues. Looked up from germline, CDR1 is SGHVS and CDR2 is FQNEAQ. Trimming at V came to 3 bases and at J to 5 bases, leaving 6 bases not matched to a gene.

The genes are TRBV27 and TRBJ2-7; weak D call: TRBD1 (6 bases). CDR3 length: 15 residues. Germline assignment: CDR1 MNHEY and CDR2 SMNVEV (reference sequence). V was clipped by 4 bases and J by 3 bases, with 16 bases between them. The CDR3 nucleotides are TGTGCCAGCAGTTCGTACAGGGAATCAAACTACGAGCAGTACTTC. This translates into CASSSYRESNYEQYF.

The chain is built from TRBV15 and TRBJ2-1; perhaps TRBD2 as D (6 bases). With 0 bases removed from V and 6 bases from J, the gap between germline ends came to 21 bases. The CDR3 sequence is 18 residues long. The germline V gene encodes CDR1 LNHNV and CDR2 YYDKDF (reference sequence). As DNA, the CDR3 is TGTGCCACCAGCAGAGACCGAATTGAAGCGGGCCTTCCCAATGAGCAGTTCTTC. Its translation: CATSRDRIEAGLPNEQFF.

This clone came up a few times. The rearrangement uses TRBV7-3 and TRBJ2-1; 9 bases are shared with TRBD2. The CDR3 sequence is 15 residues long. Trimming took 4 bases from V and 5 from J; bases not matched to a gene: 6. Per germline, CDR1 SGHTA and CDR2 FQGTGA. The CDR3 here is CASSYSGSRNNEQFF. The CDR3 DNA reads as TGTGCCAGCAGCTATAGCGGGAGTCGTAACAATGAGCAGTTCTTC.

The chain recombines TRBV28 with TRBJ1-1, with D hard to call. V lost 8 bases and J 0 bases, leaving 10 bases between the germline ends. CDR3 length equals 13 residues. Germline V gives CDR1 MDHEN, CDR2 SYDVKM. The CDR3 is CASGVGMNTEAFF. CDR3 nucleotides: TGTGCCAGCGGGGTTGGGATGAACACTGAAGCTTTCTTT.

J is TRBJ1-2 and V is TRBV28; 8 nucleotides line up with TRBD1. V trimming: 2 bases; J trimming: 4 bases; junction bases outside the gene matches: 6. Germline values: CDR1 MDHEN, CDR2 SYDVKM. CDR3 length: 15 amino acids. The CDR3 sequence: CASSLEDRVVYGYTF. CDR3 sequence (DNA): TGTGCCAGCAGTTTAGAGGACAGGGTGGTCTATGGCTACACCTTC.